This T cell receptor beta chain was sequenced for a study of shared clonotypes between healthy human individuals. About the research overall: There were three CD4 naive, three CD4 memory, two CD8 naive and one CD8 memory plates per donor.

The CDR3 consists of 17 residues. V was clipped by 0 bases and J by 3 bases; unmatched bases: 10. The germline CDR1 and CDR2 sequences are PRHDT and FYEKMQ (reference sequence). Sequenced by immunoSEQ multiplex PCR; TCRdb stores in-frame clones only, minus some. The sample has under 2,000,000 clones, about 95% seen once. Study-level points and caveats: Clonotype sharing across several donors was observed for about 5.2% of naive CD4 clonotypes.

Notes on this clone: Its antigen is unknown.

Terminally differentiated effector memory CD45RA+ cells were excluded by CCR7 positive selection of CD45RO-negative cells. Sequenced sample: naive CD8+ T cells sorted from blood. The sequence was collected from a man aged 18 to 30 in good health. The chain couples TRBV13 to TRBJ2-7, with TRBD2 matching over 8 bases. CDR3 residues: CASSLGPFSGELYEQYF. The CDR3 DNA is TGTGCCAGCAGCTTAGGCCCTTTTAGCGGGGAACTCTACGAGCAGTACTTC.